One and the same sample provided the 24 T cell receptor beta chains below, sequenced in a study of shared clonotypes between healthy human individuals. The protocol was immunoSEQ multiplex PCR, while the TCRdb copy is restricted to in-frame clones and leaves out a portion. Of 1.5 million to 2.5 million clones listed, roughly 94% are singletons. In the naive CD8 group, cells lacked CD45RO and were positively selected for CCR7, so terminally differentiated effector memory CD45RA+ cells were left out. Sequenced sample: naive CD8+ T cells sorted from blood. The receptors shown here come from a man younger than 30 in good health.

This chain joins TRBV21-1 and TRBJ2-5. TRBV21-1 is a documented pseudogene. The CDR3 has 15 residues. The DNA for the CDR3 is TGTGCCAGCAGCAAAGTAGAGGGGCCTCAAGAGACCCAGTACTTC. This codes for CASSKVEGPQETQYF.

This rearrangement joins TRBV10-2 to TRBJ2-1; D gene uncertain. Germline CDR1 WSHSY, CDR2 SAAADI. The CDR3 extends over 12 amino acids. V lost 1 base and J lost 5, with 3 bases in between. The DNA for the CDR3 is TGCGCCAGCAGTGAGTTGAACAATGAGCAGTTCTTC. It translates to CASSELNNEQFF.

Comments on this clone: Other DNA sequences in the sample encode the same CDR3. V usage is TRBV19 and J usage is TRBJ2-7; D may correspond to TRBD1 or TRBD2 (5 bases each). Trimming took 4 bases from V and 4 from J, leaving 11 bases between them. The CDR3 has 13 amino acids. Germline CDR1 and CDR2: LNHDA and SQIVND (reference sequence). In DNA, the CDR3 is TGTGCCAGTAGTAACCGTGAGGGGTACGAGCAGTACTTC. Its translation: CASSNREGYEQYF.

V and J are TRBV27 and TRBJ2-7; TRBD1 is a possible D gene (5 bases). The CDR3 spans 15 residues. The germline V gene encodes CDR1 MNHEY and CDR2 SMNVEV (reference sequence). The V end was cut by 0 bases, the J end by 7 bases, with 16 bases between. The CDR3 region has the DNA TGTGCCAGCAGTTTATCGATGTATGGGGCAGGGGAGCAGTACTTC. This codes for CASSLSMYGAGEQYF.

The rearrangement joins TRBV30 to TRBJ1-3; the D gene is possibly TRBD1 (5 bases). The CDR3 has 16 amino acids. Germline-derived CDR1 and CDR2 are GTSNPN and SVGIG (reference sequence). Trimming shortened V by 7 bases and J by 2 bases, and 21 bases separated the two germline ends. Written as DNA, the CDR3 is TGTGCCTCAGAAACACAGGTCCAACCCACTGGAAACACCATATATTTT. This codes for CASETQVQPTGNTIYF.

The CDR3, as DNA: TGTGCCAGCGAGGACGGGTCTACAGATACGCAGTATTTT. Translation: CASEDGSTDTQYF. The chain couples TRBV6-1 to TRBJ2-3, with D unresolved. Trimming pared 8 bases from V and 3 bases from J, leaving 12 bases between. The germline V gene has CDR1 MNHNS and CDR2 SASEGT. CDR3 length: 13 amino acids.

In its sample, this clone was seen once. The genes are TRBV6-6 and TRBJ1-4; 9 nucleotides line up with TRBD1. This CDR3 contains 14 residues. The germline V gene has CDR1 MNHNY and CDR2 SVGAGI (reference sequence). V lost 6 bases and J lost 4; bases outside the gene matches: 3. CDR3 nucleotides: TGTGCCAGCAGCCGGACAGGGGATAATGAAAAACTGTTTTTT. It encodes CASSRTGDNEKLFF.

This chain links TRBV7-9 with TRBJ2-2, with D possibly called TRBD1 or TRBD2 (6 bases each). In germline, CDR1 is SEHNR, CDR2 FQNEAQ (reference sequence). This CDR3 has 15 residues. V lost 5 bases and J 5 bases, leaving 15 bases between the germline ends. CDR3 protein: CASSVPGAGTGELFF. The CDR3 DNA reads TGTGCCAGCAGCGTCCCGGGGGCGGGGACCGGGGAGCTGTTTTTT.

On this clone: The identical CDR3 is also encoded by other nucleotide sequences in the sample. J is TRBJ2-5 and V is TRBV7-3; perhaps TRBD2 as D (6 bases). The CDR3 extends over 14 amino acids. From germline, CDR1 is SGHTA and CDR2 FQGTGA. Between the trimmed V and J ends, which lost 0 bases and 3 bases, there was a span of 8 bases. In DNA form, the CDR3 reads TGTGCCAGCAGCTTAACGGGGGGTAAAGAGACCCAGTACTTC. Translation gives CASSLTGGKETQYF.

This chain links TRBV4-1 with TRBJ2-1; TRBD2 aligns across 7 bases. Germline assignment: CDR1 MGHRA and CDR2 YSYEKL. V trimming: 0 bases; J trimming: 4 bases; junction bases outside the gene matches: 3. The CDR3 totals 15 residues. CDR3 loop: CASSQEAGIYNEQFF. Here the CDR3 DNA reads TGCGCCAGCAGCCAAGAAGCGGGGATTTACAATGAGCAGTTCTTC.

V usage is TRBV27 and J usage is TRBJ1-1; 10 nucleotides agree with TRBD1. Losses at the gene ends were 4 bases for V and 4 bases for J; bases not matched to a gene: 3. Germline-derived CDR1 and CDR2 are MNHEY and SMNVEV (reference sequence). The CDR3 spans 14 residues. The CDR3 coding sequence is TGTGCCAGCAGTTCGGGACAGGGGCGCACTGAAGCTTTCTTT. Translation gives CASSSGQGRTEAFF.

This chain connects TRBV6-5 to TRBJ2-2, with D uncertain. CDR1 and CDR2 from the germline V gene are MNHEY and SVGAGI. The CDR3 has 14 amino acids. Trimming took 0 bases from V and 6 from J, leaving 8 bases between them. DNA for the CDR3: TGTGCCAGCAGTTACTCGAAGGAGTCCGGGGAGCTGTTTTTT. As protein: CASSYSKESGELFF.

This chain uses TRBV13 with TRBJ2-7; 7 nucleotides match TRBD2. The CDR3 totals 16 residues. V gave up 4 bases and J gave up 2 bases; unmatched junction bases: 11. Looked up from germline, CDR1 is PRHDT and CDR2 is FYEKMQ (reference sequence). CDR3: CASSSKTSLVPYEQYF. Here the CDR3 DNA reads TGTGCCAGCAGCTCCAAGACTAGCCTCGTCCCCTACGAGCAGTACTTC. The full variable domain, with the rest looked up from reference TRBV13 and TRBJ2-7, is AAGVIQSPRHLIKEKRETATLKCYPIPRHDTVYWYQQGPGQDPQFLISFYEKMQSDKGSIPDRFSAQQFSDYHSELNMSSLELGDSALYFCASSSKTSLVPYEQYFGPGTRLTVT.

Only one count was recorded for this clone. The chain links TRBV9 to TRBJ2-2, with 7 bases fitting TRBD2. Germline V gives CDR1 SGDLS, CDR2 YYNGEE. The CDR3 covers 17 residues. V was clipped by 3 bases and J by 3 bases; unmatched bases: 11. CDR3: CASSDDPASGYTGELFF. The CDR3 coding sequence is TGTGCCAGCAGCGACGATCCCGCTAGCGGATACACCGGGGAGCTGTTTTTT.

To note about this clone: In the same sample, other DNA sequences code for this CDR3. The V gene is TRBV4-1, the J gene TRBJ1-2; no definite D call. Germline V CDR1 and CDR2: MGHRA, YSYEKL. V lost 0 bases, J lost 7 bases, and 15 bases lay in between. The CDR3 spans 15 residues. CDR3 protein: CASSQDQVSMGGYTF. CDR3 in DNA: TGCGCCAGCAGCCAAGACCAAGTATCAATGGGTGGCTACACCTTC.

This rearrangement joins TRBV2 to TRBJ2-5, with TRBD2 matching over 10 bases. This CDR3 is 14 amino acids long. V trimming: 5 bases; J trimming: 2 bases; junction bases outside the gene matches: 2. The germline V gene encodes CDR1 SNHLY and CDR2 FYNNEI. The CDR3 nucleotides are TGTGCCAGCAGTTGGACTAGCGGACAAGAGACCCAGTACTTC. Its translation: CASSWTSGQETQYF.

The CDR3 DNA reads as TGTGCCTGGAGTGTAAAGCGGGGGCCAACCTACGAGCAGTACTTC. This gives the protein CAWSVKRGPTYEQYF. This chain joins TRBV30 and TRBJ2-7; 8 bases are shared with TRBD2. The J segment lost 2 bases and the V segment lost 0 bases, leaving 6 bases of the junction unmatched. Germline-derived CDR1 and CDR2 are GTSNPN and SVGIG (reference sequence). This CDR3 contains 15 residues.

This clone has a single count. The genes are TRBV5-4 and TRBJ2-7; possible D gene TRBD1, 7 bases. This CDR3 is 16 amino acids long. Trimming took 7 bases from V and 3 from J, leaving 23 bases between them. Germline loops: CDR1 SGHNT, CDR2 YYREEE (reference sequence). In nucleotides, the CDR3 is TGTGCCAGCTTTCAGGGCGGGACAGCCCCAATCTACGAGCAGTACTTC. Residues: CASFQGGTAPIYEQYF. Variable domain in full (rest from reference TRBV5-4 and TRBJ2-7): ETGVTQSPTHLIKTRGQQVTLRCSSQSGHNTVSWYQQALGQGPQFIFQYYREEENGRGNFPPRFSGLQFPNYSSELNVNALELDDSALYLCASFQGGTAPIYEQYFGPGTRLTVT.

V and J are TRBV13 and TRBJ1-6; D gene uncertain. The CDR3 contains 13 residues. Germline V gene lookup returns CDR1 PRHDT and CDR2 FYEKMQ (reference sequence). V was cut by 5 bases and J by 8 bases, with 10 bases left in between. The CDR3 region is CASSAGEDSPLHF. CDR3 nucleotide sequence: TGTGCCAGCAGCGCCGGAGAGGATTCACCCCTCCACTTT. Full variable domain (missing parts from reference TRBV13 and TRBJ1-6): AAGVIQSPRHLIKEKRETATLKCYPIPRHDTVYWYQQGPGQDPQFLISFYEKMQSDKGSIPDRFSAQQFSDYHSELNMSSLELGDSALYFCASSAGEDSPLHFGNGTRLTVT.

This clone was detected only once. This chain joins TRBV30 and TRBJ2-3, with D possibly TRBD2 on 5 matching bases. CDR1 is GTSNPN and CDR2 is SVGIG in the germline V gene (reference sequence). The V end was cut by 4 bases, the J end by 5 bases, with 22 bases between. The CDR3 runs 16 residues. Here the CDR3 reads CAWKRTWPRTLDTQYF. For the CDR3, the DNA is TGTGCCTGGAAGCGGACCTGGCCGAGGACTTTAGATACGCAGTATTTT.

V is TRBV28 and J is TRBJ2-3, with 9 positions matching TRBD1. The germline V gene encodes CDR1 MDHEN and CDR2 SYDVKM. With V trimmed by 6 bases and J by 1 base, 17 bases remained unmatched. CDR3 length equals 19 residues. This CDR3 is CASSSLWDRDGKGTDTQYF. CDR3 DNA: TGTGCCAGCAGCTCCCTCTGGGACAGGGATGGTAAGGGCACAGATACGCAGTATTTT.

This chain connects TRBV11-2 to TRBJ2-5, with no clear D. Germline V lookup: CDR1 SGHAT, CDR2 FQNNGV. Between the trimmed V and J ends, which lost 5 bases and 5 bases, there was a span of 9 bases. The CDR3 extends over 12 amino acids. This chain's CDR3 is CASSHMGETQYF. The CDR3 nucleotides read TGTGCCAGCAGCCATATGGGTGAGACCCAGTACTTC.

On this clone: The junction does not match germline at one end; this may be a read error. The chain has TRBV7-7 and TRBJ2-3; TRBD2 agrees at 7 bases. CDR3 length: 14 residues. Per the germline V gene, CDR1 is SSHAT and CDR2 is FNYEAQ (reference sequence). As DNA, the CDR3 is TGTGCTAGCAGCGCCGCGGGGGGCACAGATACGCAGTATTTT. As protein: CASSAAGGTDTQYF.

The chain recombines TRBV18 with TRBJ2-5; 12 bases agree with TRBD1. CDR1 is KGHSH and CDR2 is LQKENI in the germline V gene. This CDR3 region has 15 residues. V lost 1 base, J lost 5 bases, and 2 bases stayed unmatched. The CDR3 protein is CASSPRDRGLETQYF. DNA of the CDR3: TGTGCCAGCTCACCACGGGACAGGGGGCTCGAGACCCAGTACTTC.